The sample holds a few counts of the clone carrying this TCR beta chain. Its cognate antigen is unknown. Germline V gene lookup returns CDR1 SGDLS and CDR2 YYNGEE. V lost 4 bases and J lost 10; bases outside the gene matches: 6. The CDR3 runs to 14 residues. The library targeted TCRbeta and was prepared with unique molecular identifiers. TCRdb reprocessed the PCR reads with MiXCR, giving one entry per CDR3 protein. The sample holds about 310,000 distinct CDR3 sequences, roughly 21% seen once. This sample is part of a study of T-cell reconstitution after alpha-beta-depleted transplantation in children. General study points: Recipient T cells and thymic progenitors that survived gave rise to the high TCRbeta diversity observed at day 60 in some patients.

The origin of this receptor is a male patient younger than 18 who had a stem cell transplant for acute lymphoblastic leukemia, so the T cells may come from the graft donor. The source material was PBMCs, mostly from graft donor cells, sampled 180 days after TCRalphabeta/CD19-depleted stem cell transplant. The chain combines TRBV9 with TRBJ1-4, with 11 bases fitting TRBD1. CDR3 coding DNA: TGTGCCAGCAGCCCTAGCGGGACAGGGGGAAAACTGTTTTTT. Its protein product is CASSPSGTGGKLFF.